Given below is one T cell receptor beta chain in context. The table came from immunoSEQ multiplex PCR; TCRdb's copy has only in-frame clones and leaves some out. The data hold nearly 350,000 clones, with around nine tenths observed a single time. These data belong to a study of blood T cell repertoires in COVID-19. The sample consisted of peripheral blood. The sequence was collected from a woman in her seventies with COVID-19, enrolled during active disease.

DNA of the CDR3: TGTGCCAGCAGCTCCCAGGGAATCTATGGCTACACCTTC. Translated: CASSSQGIYGYTF. This chain connects TRBV5-8 to TRBJ1-2, with a tentative D call TRBD1 (5 bases). The CDR3 contains 13 residues. The germline gives CDR1 SGHTS, CDR2 YDEGEE. V shed 3 bases and J shed 4 bases, with 10 bases lying between them.